This TCR beta chain was recovered during a study of response to subunit inactivated influenza vaccine. This clonotype was seen a handful of times. What it recognizes is unknown. TCRdb passed the RT-PCR reads through MiXCR, listing each CDR3 protein once. The sample lists under 500,000 distinct CDR3 sequences; approximately 10% were seen once. Study results and limitations: The authors suggested that every seasonal influenza vaccination recruits few new T cells.

CDR1 SGHRS and CDR2 YFSETQ come from the germline V gene. Trimming stripped 5 bases from V and 0 bases from J, with 11 bases between. CDR3 length: 14 amino acids. Sequenced material: PBMCs from blood, taken 35 to 45 days after vaccination. The TCR originated in a man aged 50 to 59 who received an inactivated influenza vaccine. The chain couples TRBV5-1 to TRBJ1-1, with D tentatively TRBD1 (5 bases). In nucleotides, the CDR3 is TGCGCCAGCAGATTCGGACAAATGAACACTGAAGCTTTCTTT. Translating gives CASRFGQMNTEAFF.